This T cell receptor beta chain is from a study of blood T cell repertoires in COVID-19. Whole-study context: Sites across the United States, Italy and Spain contributed samples from acute and convalescent COVID-19. Nucleic acid was either cDNA or gDNA, and it came from T cells, B-cell-depleted T cells, or PBMCs.

In the original processing: Reference gene primer amplification yielded estimated nucleated cell counts. Clones were read by immunoSEQ multiplex PCR, and TCRdb kept only the in-frame ones, dropping some. V, J and clone size derive from that table, while D and trimming were established from the DNA sequence. The repertoire includes 200,000 to 300,000 clones, approximately 85% of them detected once, and 9.1% sits in the top ten. V shed 5 bases and J 4 bases; nucleotides not matched to a gene: 8. This CDR3 is 15 amino acids long. The V gene's germline CDR1 is ENHRY and CDR2 SYGVKD. Sequenced material: PBMCs or T cells enriched from blood (not recorded which). This sequence joins TRBV10-3 and TRBJ2-3, with TRBD1 matching 8 bases. This clonotype originated in a woman in her forties or fifties with acute COVID-19. CDR3 in amino acids: CAISNGQGRADTQYF. CDR3 coding DNA: TGTGCCATCAGTAACGGACAGGGTAGGGCAGATACGCAGTATTTT.